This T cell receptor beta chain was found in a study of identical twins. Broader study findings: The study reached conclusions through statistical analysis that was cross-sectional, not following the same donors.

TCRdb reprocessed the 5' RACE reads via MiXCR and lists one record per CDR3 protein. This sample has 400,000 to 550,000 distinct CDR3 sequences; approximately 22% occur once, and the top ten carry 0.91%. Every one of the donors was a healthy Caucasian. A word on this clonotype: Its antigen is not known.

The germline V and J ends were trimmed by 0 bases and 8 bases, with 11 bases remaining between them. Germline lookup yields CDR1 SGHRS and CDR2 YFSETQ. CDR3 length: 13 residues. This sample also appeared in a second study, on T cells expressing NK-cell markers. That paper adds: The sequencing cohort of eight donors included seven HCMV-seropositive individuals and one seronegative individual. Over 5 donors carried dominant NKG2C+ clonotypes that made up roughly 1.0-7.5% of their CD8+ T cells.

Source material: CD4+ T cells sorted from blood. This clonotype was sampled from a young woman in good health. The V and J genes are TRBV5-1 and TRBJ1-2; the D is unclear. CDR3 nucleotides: TGCGCCAGCAGCTTGGCCCGAGGGTTCGGCTACACCTTC. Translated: CASSLARGFGYTF.